This T cell receptor beta chain was recorded in a study of blood T cell repertoires in COVID-19. Study-level background: COVID-19 samples collected from the United States, Italy and Spain covered acute and convalescent phases. Sources were T cells, B-cell-depleted T cells, or PBMCs; the material itself was cDNA or gDNA.

Germline V gene sequence: CDR1 SGHVS, CDR2 FNYEAQ. CDR3 length equals 15 residues. With 5 bases removed from V and 2 bases from J, the gap between germline ends came to 16 bases. Authors' data handling: Amplified reference gene primers provided the basis for estimating nucleated cell counts. Repertoires were generated with immunoSEQ multiplex PCR, while TCRdb's copy carries only in-frame clones and drops some. V and J calls and clone size are given by that table; D and trimming were obtained from the DNA. Of fewer than 200,000 clones listed, 83% were seen once; the top ten hold 1.5% to 1.9%. This receptor was obtained from a human donor in a cohort sampled during active COVID-19. Material: peripheral blood. The chain combines TRBV7-6 with TRBJ2-7; TRBD1 might be the D (5 bases). CDR3 sequence: CASSVRPTDTYEQYF. CDR3 nucleotides: TGTGCCAGCAGCGTCCGGCCGACAGACACCTACGAGCAGTACTTC.